The 23 T cell receptor beta chains below come from one sample, sequenced in a study of T cells after yellow fever vaccination. MiXCR, run by TCRdb on the 5' RACE reads, gives a single entry per CDR3 protein. The sample consists of around 320,000 distinct CDR3 sequences, approximately 11% of them appearing once. The material sequenced was CD4+ T cells sorted from PBMCs, taken 45 days after the yellow fever booster vaccination. These receptors all stem from a man between 18 and 35 years old who received the YFV17D yellow fever vaccine.

This clonotype appeared a few times. The chain combines TRBV9 with TRBJ1-2; D ambiguous. Trimming stripped 0 bases from V and 8 bases from J, with 11 bases between. The length of the CDR3 is 13 residues. Germline V gene lookup returns CDR1 SGDLS and CDR2 YYNGEE. The DNA of the CDR3 is TGTGCCAGCAGCGTAGAGCCAGCGAGCGGCTACACCTTC. Translated, it gives CASSVEPASGYTF.

This clonotype was seen a handful of times. This chain joins TRBV4-3 and TRBJ1-5; D not resolved. CDR3 length: 14 residues. Germline V gene lookup returns CDR1 LGHNA and CDR2 YSLEER. The V end was cut by 0 bases, the J end by 6 bases, with 9 bases between. The DNA for the CDR3 is TGCGCCAGCAGCCAAGATGATAAGCTTCAGCCCCAGCATTTT. It encodes CASSQDDKLQPQHF.

This clonotype was recorded a few times. V and J are TRBV7-2 and TRBJ2-3, with TRBD2 matching over 8 bases. The CDR3 loop spans 14 amino acids. Germline V lookup: CDR1 SGHTA, CDR2 FQGNSA. V lost 8 bases to trimming and J lost 2 bases; unmatched junction nucleotides: 6. DNA of the CDR3: TGTGCCAGCGGCGGGGGGACTCTCACAGATACGCAGTATTTT. Translation: CASGGGTLTDTQYF. The full variable domain, rest sourced from reference TRBV7-2 and TRBJ2-3, is GAGVSQSPSNKVTEKGKDVELRCDPISGHTALYWYRQSLGQGLEFLIYFQGNSAPDKSGLPSDRFSAERTGGSVSTLTIQRTQQEDSAVYLCASGGGTLTDTQYFGPGTRLTVL.

V usage is TRBV12-3 or TRBV12-4 and J usage is TRBJ2-3; 7 nucleotides match TRBD1. The junction had 6 bases not matched to a gene; V was cut back by 5 bases and J by 4 bases. This CDR3 spans 14 amino acids. The CDR3 bases are TGTGCCAGCAGTACCAGGGGGTTCTCAGATACGCAGTATTTT. Protein product: CASSTRGFSDTQYF.

This clonotype was detected many times. CDR3 residues: CASSYRDAGELFF. The CDR3 region has the DNA TGTGCCAGCAGCTACAGGGATGCCGGGGAGCTGTTTTTT. The V and J genes are TRBV11-3 and TRBJ2-2; D is perhaps TRBD1 (6 bases). Germline CDR1 is SGHNT and CDR2 is YENEEA. This CDR3 contains 13 residues. The V and J ends lost 4 bases and 6 bases respectively, with 9 bases between them.

V and J are TRBV20-1 and TRBJ2-5; D unclear. The CDR3 extends over 13 amino acids. The germline V gene has CDR1 DFQATT and CDR2 SNEGSKA (reference sequence). V was clipped by 6 bases and J by 4 bases, with 15 bases between them. The CDR3 bases are TGCAGTGCCCCCGGTAATCTGGCAGAGACCCAGTACTTC. Amino acids: CSAPGNLAETQYF.

The chain links TRBV7-2 to TRBJ1-1; no clear D. The CDR3 has 14 amino acids. Trimming left V 5 bases short and J 2 bases short, with 12 bases between. The germline V gene has CDR1 SGHTA and CDR2 FQGNSA. The CDR3 region is CASSRGWRNTEAFF. The CDR3 nucleotides are TGTGCCAGCAGCAGAGGGTGGCGAAACACTGAAGCTTTCTTT.

This clonotype turned up a few times. The chain is built from TRBV4-2 and TRBJ2-3; 10 nucleotides agree with TRBD1. Germline CDR1 reads LGHNA; CDR2 reads YNFKEQ. V gave up 5 bases and J gave up 2 bases; unmatched junction bases: 7. CDR3 length: 16 residues. The CDR3 protein is CASSDSGTGDTDTQYF. CDR3 sequence (DNA): TGTGCCAGCAGCGATTCCGGGACAGGGGACACAGATACGCAGTATTTT.

This clonotype has ten or more counts. J is TRBJ1-5 and V is TRBV7-2, with 7 bases matching TRBD1. Germline CDR1 is SGHTA and CDR2 is FQGNSA. The V and J ends lost 5 bases and 9 bases, in that order; junction bases with no gene match: 13. CDR3 size: 15 residues. Here the CDR3 reads CASSQRGPQGGPQHF. In DNA form, the CDR3 reads TGTGCCAGCAGCCAAAGGGGGCCCCAAGGGGGGCCCCAGCATTTT. Using reference TRBV7-2 and TRBJ1-5 for the parts outside the CDR3, the full variable domain is GAGVSQSPSNKVTEKGKDVELRCDPISGHTALYWYRQSLGQGLEFLIYFQGNSAPDKSGLPSDRFSAERTGGSVSTLTIQRTQQEDSAVYLCASSQRGPQGGPQHFGDGTRLSIL.

This clonotype was detected ten times or more. The rearrangement joins TRBV6-5 to TRBJ2-2; perhaps TRBD1 as D (5 bases). Trimming took off 8 bases at V and 5 bases at J, with 12 bases between the two ends. From germline, CDR1 is MNHEY and CDR2 SVGAGI. This CDR3 comprises 13 residues. CDR3 region: CASHLSGTGELFF. CDR3 sequence (DNA): TGTGCCAGCCATCTATCAGGGACCGGGGAGCTGTTTTTT.

Only a few counts were recorded for this clonotype. The chain is built from TRBV7-2 and TRBJ2-3, with 9 bases identical to TRBD1. The CDR3 is 17 residues long. Germline assignment: CDR1 SGHTA and CDR2 FQGNSA. The ends lost 3 bases at V and 5 bases at J; junction bases unmatched: 12. The CDR3 loop reads CASSFNWGTGYIDTQYF. CDR3 nucleotide sequence: TGTGCCAGCAGCTTCAATTGGGGGACAGGGTATATAGATACGCAGTATTTT.

The genes are TRBV5-1 and TRBJ1-4; D gene ambiguous. This CDR3 region has 12 residues. Between the trimmed V and J ends, which lost 5 bases and 8 bases, there was a span of 10 bases. From germline, CDR1 is SGHRS and CDR2 YFSETQ. CDR3 residues: CASRYTTEKLFF. The CDR3 DNA sequence: TGCGCCAGCAGGTACACAACGGAAAAACTGTTTTTT.

This clonotype was seen a few times. The rearrangement uses TRBV5-1 and TRBJ2-3, with 9 bases that match TRBD1. CDR1 and CDR2 (germline): SGHRS, YFSETQ. Trimming removed 2 bases from V and 4 bases from J; junction bases left unmatched: 8. There are 16 residues in the CDR3. DNA of the CDR3: TGCGCCAGCAGCTTCCTACCGGGACAGGGTGCAGATACGCAGTATTTT. It is translated as CASSFLPGQGADTQYF.

The DNA for the CDR3 is TGCGCCAGCAGCTTGATGGGAGCGGGCTCTGGGGCCAACGTCCTGACTTTC. Amino acids: CASSLMGAGSGANVLTF. The rearrangement uses TRBV5-1 and TRBJ2-6; D is possibly TRBD2 (6 bases). Germline values: CDR1 SGHRS, CDR2 YFSETQ. The V and J ends lost 1 base and 0 bases respectively, with 11 bases between them. The CDR3 runs 17 residues. Based on the CDR3 plus reference TRBV5-1 and TRBJ2-6, the full variable domain is KAGVTQTPRYLIKTRGQQVTLSCSPISGHRSVSWYQQTPGQGLQFLFEYFSETQRNKGNFPGRFSGRQFSNSRSEMNVSTLELGDSALYLCASSLMGAGSGANVLTFGAGSRLTVL.

This clonotype came up a few times. This chain joins TRBV5-1 and TRBJ1-1; D might be TRBD1 (5 bases). Germline lookup yields CDR1 SGHRS and CDR2 YFSETQ. Trimming removed 3 bases at V and 1 base at J, with 16 bases between. The CDR3 covers 16 residues. The DNA for the CDR3 is TGCGCCAGCAGCTCCGGGACGAGGTCTAAGAACACTGAAGCTTTCTTT. As protein: CASSSGTRSKNTEAFF.

The table lists this clonotype with a few counts. CDR3 DNA sequence: TGTGCCAGCCGGTCAGGGGAGGGGATGACTGAAGCTTTCTTT. Protein: CASRSGEGMTEAFF. The chain links TRBV3-1 to TRBJ1-1, with D perhaps TRBD1 (6 bases). Trimming pared 8 bases from V and 5 bases from J, leaving 18 bases between. Per germline, CDR1 LGHDT and CDR2 YNNKEL (reference sequence). There are 14 residues in the CDR3.

This clonotype was detected only a few times. The V and J genes are TRBV7-9 and TRBJ1-1, with no clear D. CDR1 and CDR2 from the germline V gene are SEHNR and FQNEAQ (reference sequence). V lost 1 base, J lost 4 bases, and 4 bases lay in between. The CDR3 length is 12 residues. The CDR3 region is CASSLDSTEAFF. CDR3 in DNA: TGTGCCAGCAGCTTAGACAGCACTGAAGCTTTCTTT.

The J gene is TRBJ1-1, the V gene TRBV6-6; TRBD1 is a possible D gene (6 bases). Germline values: CDR1 MNHNY, CDR2 SVGAGI (reference sequence). The CDR3 loop spans 15 amino acids. The V end was cut by 1 base, the J end by 4 bases, with 13 bases between. CDR3 coding DNA: TGTGCCAGCAGTTACTACGCAGGGGAGGGCACTGAAGCTTTCTTT. This codes for CASSYYAGEGTEAFF.

This clonotype was picked up a small number of times. The CDR3 DNA sequence: TGTGCCAGCAGTGGCGGCGGGGGGCGGCACAATGAGCAGTTCTTC. It is translated as CASSGGGGRHNEQFF. The chain is built from TRBV2 and TRBJ2-1; 8 bases fit TRBD2. Per the germline V gene, CDR1 is SNHLY and CDR2 is FYNNEI. CDR3 length equals 15 residues. The ends lost 4 bases at V and 5 bases at J; junction bases unmatched: 7.

The rearrangement uses TRBV4-3 and TRBJ2-2; D remains ambiguous. Germline assignment: CDR1 LGHNA and CDR2 YSLEER. CDR3 size: 16 residues. V shed 0 bases and J shed 1 base, with 9 bases lying between them. The CDR3 spells CASSQEVRRNTGELFF. In DNA, the CDR3 is TGCGCCAGCAGCCAAGAGGTGCGGAGGAACACCGGGGAGCTGTTTTTT.

The chain links TRBV5-6 to TRBJ1-1; perhaps TRBD1 as D (6 bases). The germline gives CDR1 SGHDT, CDR2 YYEEEE. This CDR3 spans 18 amino acids. Trimming shortened V by 4 bases and J by 1 base, and 23 bases separated the two germline ends. In DNA form, the CDR3 reads TGTGCCAGCAGCCTGCTTGGGGGGGGCTGGGGTGAGAACACTGAAGCTTTCTTT. This codes for CASSLLGGGWGENTEAFF.

Many counts were recorded for this clonotype. V gene TRBV15 combines with J gene TRBJ2-3; TRBD2 agrees at 11 bases. Germline CDR1 is LNHNV and CDR2 is YYDKDF (reference sequence). V trimming: 2 bases; J trimming: 5 bases; junction bases outside the gene matches: 6. There are 16 residues in the CDR3. CDR3 protein: CATSRLTSGGRDTQYF. The CDR3 region has the DNA TGTGCCACCAGCAGACTAACTAGCGGGGGAAGAGATACGCAGTATTTT.

This clonotype has only a few counts. The chain joins TRBV5-5 to TRBJ2-3, with 8 bases matching TRBD1. Germline V gene lookup returns CDR1 SGHKS and CDR2 YYEKEE (reference sequence). The ends lost 3 bases at V and 2 bases at J; junction bases unmatched: 5. CDR3 length: 15 amino acids. Here the CDR3 reads CASSSRQGTTDTQYF. The CDR3 DNA reads TGTGCCAGCAGCTCCAGACAGGGGACCACAGATACGCAGTATTTT. The full variable domain, in which reference TRBV5-5 and TRBJ2-3 provide the parts outside the CDR3, is DAGVTQSPTHLIKTRGQQVTLRCSPISGHKSVSWYQQVLGQGPQFIFQYYEKEERGRGNFPDRFSARQFPNYSSELNVNALLLGDSALYLCASSSRQGTTDTQYFGPGTRLTVL.